The present T cell receptor (beta chain) was sequenced within a study of cytomegalovirus exposure and HLA in healthy donors. J lost 6 bases, V lost 0 bases, and 11 bases had no gene match. CDR3 size: 17 residues. Germline loops: CDR1 SGHTA, CDR2 FQGNSA. 60 Vbeta and 13 Jbeta primers were used in PCR. Libraries were prepared by immunoSEQ multiplex PCR; TCRdb keeps only in-frame clonotypes and omits some of them. The sample holds some 170,000 clones; around 81% are singletons and the top ten take 4.9%. This clone was recorded only once. Its specificity is unknown. Study conclusions and caveats: A later analysis linked a missense variant in DCLRE1C to the trimming of TCR beta V and J genes. The study put about 180 TCR beta chains on its list as cytomegalovirus-associated.

The source is a woman in her late teens or twenties in good health and CMV-seropositive. Sequenced sample: PBMCs. The rearrangement uses TRBV7-2 and TRBJ1-2, with 9 bases identical to TRBD1. CDR3 in amino acids: CASSLAGTGLQYDGYTF. CDR3 DNA sequence: TGTGCCAGCAGCTTAGCGGGGACAGGGTTACAGTATGATGGCTACACCTTC.